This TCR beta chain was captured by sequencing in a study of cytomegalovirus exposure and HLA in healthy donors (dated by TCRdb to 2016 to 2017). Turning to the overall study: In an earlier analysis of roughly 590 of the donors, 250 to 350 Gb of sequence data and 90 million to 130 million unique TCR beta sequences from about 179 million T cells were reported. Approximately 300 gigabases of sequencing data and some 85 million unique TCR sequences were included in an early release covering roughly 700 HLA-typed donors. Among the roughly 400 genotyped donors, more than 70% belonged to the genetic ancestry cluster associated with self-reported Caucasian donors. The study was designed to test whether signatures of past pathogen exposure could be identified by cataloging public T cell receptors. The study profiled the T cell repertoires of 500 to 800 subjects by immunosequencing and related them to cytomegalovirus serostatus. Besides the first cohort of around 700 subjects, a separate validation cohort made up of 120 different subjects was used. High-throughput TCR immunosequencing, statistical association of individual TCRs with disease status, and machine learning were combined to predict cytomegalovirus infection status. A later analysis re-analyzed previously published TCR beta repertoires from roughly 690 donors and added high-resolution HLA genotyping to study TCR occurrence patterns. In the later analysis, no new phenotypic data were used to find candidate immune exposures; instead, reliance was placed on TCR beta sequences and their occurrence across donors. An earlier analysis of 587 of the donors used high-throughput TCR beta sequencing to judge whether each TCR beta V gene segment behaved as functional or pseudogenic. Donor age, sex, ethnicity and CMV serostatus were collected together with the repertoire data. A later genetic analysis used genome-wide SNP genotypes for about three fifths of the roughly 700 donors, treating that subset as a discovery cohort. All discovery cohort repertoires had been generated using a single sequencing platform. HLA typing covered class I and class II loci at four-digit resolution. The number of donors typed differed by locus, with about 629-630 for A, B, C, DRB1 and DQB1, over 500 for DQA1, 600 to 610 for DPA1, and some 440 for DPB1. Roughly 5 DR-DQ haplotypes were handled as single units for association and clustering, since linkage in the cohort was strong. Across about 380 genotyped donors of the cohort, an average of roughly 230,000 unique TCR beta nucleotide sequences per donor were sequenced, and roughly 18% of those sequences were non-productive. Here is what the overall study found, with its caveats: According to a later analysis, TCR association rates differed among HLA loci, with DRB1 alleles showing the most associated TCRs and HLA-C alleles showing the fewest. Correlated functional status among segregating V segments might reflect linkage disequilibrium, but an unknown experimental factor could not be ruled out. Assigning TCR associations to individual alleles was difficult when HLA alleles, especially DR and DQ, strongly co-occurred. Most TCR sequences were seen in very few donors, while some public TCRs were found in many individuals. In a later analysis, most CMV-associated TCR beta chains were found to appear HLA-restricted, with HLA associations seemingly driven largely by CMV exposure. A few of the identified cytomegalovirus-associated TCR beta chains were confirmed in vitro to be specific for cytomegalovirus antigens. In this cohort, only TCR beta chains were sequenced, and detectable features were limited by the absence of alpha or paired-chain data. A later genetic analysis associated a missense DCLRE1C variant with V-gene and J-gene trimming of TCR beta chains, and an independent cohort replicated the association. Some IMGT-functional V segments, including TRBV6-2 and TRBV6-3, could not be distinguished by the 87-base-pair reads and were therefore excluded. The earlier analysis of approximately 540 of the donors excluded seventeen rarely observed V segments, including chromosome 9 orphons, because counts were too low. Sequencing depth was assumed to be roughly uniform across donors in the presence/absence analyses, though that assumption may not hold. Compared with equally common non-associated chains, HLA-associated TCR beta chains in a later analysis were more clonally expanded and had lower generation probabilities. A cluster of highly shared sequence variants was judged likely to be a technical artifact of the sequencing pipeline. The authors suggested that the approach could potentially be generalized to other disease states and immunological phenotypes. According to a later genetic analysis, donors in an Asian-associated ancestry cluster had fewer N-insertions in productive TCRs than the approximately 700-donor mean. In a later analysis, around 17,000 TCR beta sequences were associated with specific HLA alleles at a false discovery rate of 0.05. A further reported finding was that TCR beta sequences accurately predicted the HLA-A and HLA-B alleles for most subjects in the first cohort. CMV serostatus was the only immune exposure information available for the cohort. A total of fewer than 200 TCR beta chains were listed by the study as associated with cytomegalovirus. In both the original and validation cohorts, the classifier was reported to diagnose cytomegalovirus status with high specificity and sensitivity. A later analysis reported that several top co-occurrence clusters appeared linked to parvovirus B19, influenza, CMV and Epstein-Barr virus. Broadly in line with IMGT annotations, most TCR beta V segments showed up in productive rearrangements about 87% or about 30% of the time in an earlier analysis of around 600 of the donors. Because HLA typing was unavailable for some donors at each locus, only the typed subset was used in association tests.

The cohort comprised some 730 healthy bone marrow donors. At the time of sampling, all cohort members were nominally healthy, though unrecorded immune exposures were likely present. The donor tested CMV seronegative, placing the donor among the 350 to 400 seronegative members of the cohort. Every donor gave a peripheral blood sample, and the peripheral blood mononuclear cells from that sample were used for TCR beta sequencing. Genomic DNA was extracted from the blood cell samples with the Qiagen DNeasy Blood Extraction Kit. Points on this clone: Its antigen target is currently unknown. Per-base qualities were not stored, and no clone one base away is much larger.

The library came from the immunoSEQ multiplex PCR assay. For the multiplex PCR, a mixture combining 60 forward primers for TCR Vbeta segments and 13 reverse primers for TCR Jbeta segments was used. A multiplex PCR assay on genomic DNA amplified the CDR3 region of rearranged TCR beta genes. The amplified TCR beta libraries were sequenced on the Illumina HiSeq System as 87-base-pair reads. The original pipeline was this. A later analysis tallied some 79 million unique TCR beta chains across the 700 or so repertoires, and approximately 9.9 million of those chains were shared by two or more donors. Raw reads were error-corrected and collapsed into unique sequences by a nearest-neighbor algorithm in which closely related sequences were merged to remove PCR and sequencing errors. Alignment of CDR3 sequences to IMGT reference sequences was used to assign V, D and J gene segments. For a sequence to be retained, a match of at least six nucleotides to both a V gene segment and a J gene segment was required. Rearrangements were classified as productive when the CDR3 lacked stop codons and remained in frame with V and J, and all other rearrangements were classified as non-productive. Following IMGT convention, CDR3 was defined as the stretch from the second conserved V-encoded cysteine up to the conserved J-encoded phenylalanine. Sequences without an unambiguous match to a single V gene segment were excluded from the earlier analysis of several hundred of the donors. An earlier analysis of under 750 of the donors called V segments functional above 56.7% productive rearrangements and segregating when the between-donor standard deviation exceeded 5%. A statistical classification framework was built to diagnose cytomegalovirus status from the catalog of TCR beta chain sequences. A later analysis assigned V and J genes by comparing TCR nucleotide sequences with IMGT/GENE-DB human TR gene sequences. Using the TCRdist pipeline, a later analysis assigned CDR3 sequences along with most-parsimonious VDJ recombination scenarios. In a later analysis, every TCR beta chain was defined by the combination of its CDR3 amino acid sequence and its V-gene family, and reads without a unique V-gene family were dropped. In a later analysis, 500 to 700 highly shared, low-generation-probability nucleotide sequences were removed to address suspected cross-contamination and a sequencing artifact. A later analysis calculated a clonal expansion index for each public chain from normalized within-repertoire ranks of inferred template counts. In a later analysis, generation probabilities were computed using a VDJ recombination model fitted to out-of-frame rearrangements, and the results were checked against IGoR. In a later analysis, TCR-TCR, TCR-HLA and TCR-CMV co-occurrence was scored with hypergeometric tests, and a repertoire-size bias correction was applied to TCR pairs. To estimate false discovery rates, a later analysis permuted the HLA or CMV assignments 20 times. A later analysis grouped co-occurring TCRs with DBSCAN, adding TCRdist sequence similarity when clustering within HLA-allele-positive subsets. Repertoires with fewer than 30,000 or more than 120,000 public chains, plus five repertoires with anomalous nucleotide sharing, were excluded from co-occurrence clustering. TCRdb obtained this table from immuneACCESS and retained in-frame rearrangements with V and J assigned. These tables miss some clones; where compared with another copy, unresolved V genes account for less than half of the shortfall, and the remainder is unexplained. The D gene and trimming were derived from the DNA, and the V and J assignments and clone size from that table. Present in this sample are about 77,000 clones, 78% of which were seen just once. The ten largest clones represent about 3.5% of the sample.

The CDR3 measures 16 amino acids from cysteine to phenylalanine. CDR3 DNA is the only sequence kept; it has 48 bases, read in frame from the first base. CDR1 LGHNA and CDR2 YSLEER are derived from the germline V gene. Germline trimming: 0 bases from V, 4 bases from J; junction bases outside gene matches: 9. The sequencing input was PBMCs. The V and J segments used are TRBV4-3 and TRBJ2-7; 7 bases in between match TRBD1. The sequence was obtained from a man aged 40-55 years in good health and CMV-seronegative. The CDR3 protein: CASSQEQGSGGYEQYF. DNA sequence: TGCGCCAGCAGCCAAGAACAGGGGAGCGGTGGGTACGAGCAGTACTTC.